The source of this T cell receptor beta chain is a study of blood T cell repertoires in COVID-19 (dated by TCRdb to the early 2020s). In terms of the full investigation: Samples from collaborators originated in the United States, Italy and Spain and spanned both the acute and convalescent phases of COVID-19. Where HLA class I and class II types were available, the types were taken from metadata supplied by the sample provider, not from assay-based typing. The samples were drawn from two sources: the first 160 participants of the ongoing ImmuneRACE study, and over 950 subjects contributed by 6 global collaborators. Subjects who had been exposed to COVID-19, were actively infected with it, or had recovered from it provided the deeply sampled blood TCRbeta repertoires that made up the dataset. A freely available public database, intended as a resource for researchers studying the immune response to SARS-CoV-2, is where the repertoires were released. The sample metadata nearly always contained a de-identified subject ID, COVID-19 status, age in years and sex. The prospective study material was composed of cDNA or gDNA derived from T cells, B-cell-depleted T cells, or PBMCs.

The immunoSEQ Assay, a bias-controlled multiplex PCR, was used to amplify TCRbeta CDR3 regions from genomic DNA. Per the source publication's procedure: Nucleated cell counts per sample were estimated from amplification of reference gene primers within the assay. To quantify the absolute abundance of each unique TCRbeta CDR3 rearrangement, sequence reads were collapsed and filtered. For each sample, productive Simpson clonality was calculated as the square root of Simpson's diversity index over productive rearrangements. Imported from immuneACCESS, the table was reduced by TCRdb to in-frame sequences with V and J called. These copies leave out some clones; in studies compared against another copy, an unresolved V gene accounts for under half, and the cause of the remainder is not known. V, J and clone size reflect that table, while D and trimming were determined from the DNA. The sample contains just under 350,000 clones, around nine tenths of them found a single time. About 7% of the sample rests with the top ten.

The study at large found these results: The amount of clinical and demographic metadata varied by source and participant and was provided uncurated.

As concerns this clone: It has no known antigen specificity. Per-nucleotide qualities are absent, and no much larger clonotype sits a single base away.

At one collaborating source in Seattle, patients were enrolled during active infection and were followed longitudinally through the course of disease. Collaborating institutions collected whole blood in K2EDTA tubes following their own protocols. Collaborator samples were shipped for TCRbeta analysis as frozen whole blood, isolated PBMCs, or DNA extracted from either sample type. This TCR derives from a woman in her seventies with COVID-19, enrolled during active disease. Sequencing used peripheral blood.

The nucleotides read TGTGCCAGCAGCAGCGGGGGCTGGGGGGCGGAGCAGTACTTC. This codes for CASSSGGWGAEQYF. The rearranged segments are TRBV27 and TRBJ2-7, with 8 bases matching TRBD2. The CDR3 spans 14 residues, from the cysteine through the phenylalanine. The only DNA kept is the CDR3, 42 bases in frame from the first base. V loses 6 bases at its end and J loses 7 bases; junction bases beyond the gene matches: 11. CDR1 MNHEY and CDR2 SMNVEV were looked up in the germline V gene (reference sequence).